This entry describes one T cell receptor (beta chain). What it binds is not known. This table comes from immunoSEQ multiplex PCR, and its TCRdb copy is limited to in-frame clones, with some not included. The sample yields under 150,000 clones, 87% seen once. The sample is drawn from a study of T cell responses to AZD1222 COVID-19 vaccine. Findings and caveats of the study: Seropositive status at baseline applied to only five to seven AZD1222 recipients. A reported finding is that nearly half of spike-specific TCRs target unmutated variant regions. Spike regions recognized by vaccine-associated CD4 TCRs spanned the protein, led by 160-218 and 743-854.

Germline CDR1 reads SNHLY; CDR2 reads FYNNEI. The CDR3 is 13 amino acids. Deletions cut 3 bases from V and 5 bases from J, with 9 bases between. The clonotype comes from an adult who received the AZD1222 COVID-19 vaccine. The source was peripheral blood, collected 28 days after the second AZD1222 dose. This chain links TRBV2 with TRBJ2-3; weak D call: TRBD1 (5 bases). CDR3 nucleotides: TGTGCCAGCAGTGACCAGGGATTAGATACGCAGTATTTT. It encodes CASSDQGLDTQYF.